This T cell receptor (beta chain) was profiled in a study of blood T cell repertoires in COVID-19. Original handling: Reference gene primers were amplified, and this amplification served to estimate nucleated cell counts. TCRdb's table, derived via immunoSEQ multiplex PCR, lists solely in-frame clones and lacks some. The V and J calls and clone size come from that table; D and trimming were worked out from the DNA. The table records roughly 320,000 clones, around nine tenths of them present only once. The CDR3 consists of 16 residues. The junction had 8 bases not matched to a gene; V was cut back by 0 bases and J by 7 bases. In germline, CDR1 is SGHDT, CDR2 YYEEEE.

This TCR was recovered from a woman between 25 and 40 years old with COVID-19, enrolled during active disease. The V gene is TRBV5-6, the J gene TRBJ1-2; 11 positions match TRBD1. Sequencing was carried out using peripheral blood. The CDR3 loop reads CASSLAGTGGNLGYTF. CDR3 DNA: TGTGCCAGCAGCTTGGCCGGGACAGGGGGAAACCTTGGCTACACCTTC.